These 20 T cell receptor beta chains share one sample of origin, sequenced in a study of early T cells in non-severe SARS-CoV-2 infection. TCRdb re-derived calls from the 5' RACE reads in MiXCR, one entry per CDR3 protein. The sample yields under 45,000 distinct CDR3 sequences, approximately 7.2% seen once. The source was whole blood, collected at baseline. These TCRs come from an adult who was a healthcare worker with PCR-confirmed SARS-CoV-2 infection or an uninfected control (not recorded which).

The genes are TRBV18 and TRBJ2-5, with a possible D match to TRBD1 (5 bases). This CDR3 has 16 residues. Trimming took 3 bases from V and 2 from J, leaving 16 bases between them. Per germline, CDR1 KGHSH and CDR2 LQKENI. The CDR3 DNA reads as TGTGCCAGCTCACCGAACAGGAACGCCGAACAAGAGACCCAGTACTTC. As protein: CASSPNRNAEQETQYF.

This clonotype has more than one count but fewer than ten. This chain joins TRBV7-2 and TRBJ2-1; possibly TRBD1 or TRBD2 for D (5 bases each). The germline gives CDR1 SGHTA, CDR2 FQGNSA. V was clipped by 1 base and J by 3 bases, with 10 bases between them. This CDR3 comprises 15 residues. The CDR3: CASSLDGASYNEQFF. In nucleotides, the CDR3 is TGTGCCAGCAGCTTAGACGGGGCGAGCTACAATGAGCAGTTCTTC.

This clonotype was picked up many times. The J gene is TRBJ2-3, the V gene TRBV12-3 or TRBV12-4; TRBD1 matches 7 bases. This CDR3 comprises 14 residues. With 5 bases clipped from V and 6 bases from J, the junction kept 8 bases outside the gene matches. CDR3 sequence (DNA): TGTGCCAGCAGTATAGACAGGGTGTCGGATACGCAGTATTTT. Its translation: CASSIDRVSDTQYF.

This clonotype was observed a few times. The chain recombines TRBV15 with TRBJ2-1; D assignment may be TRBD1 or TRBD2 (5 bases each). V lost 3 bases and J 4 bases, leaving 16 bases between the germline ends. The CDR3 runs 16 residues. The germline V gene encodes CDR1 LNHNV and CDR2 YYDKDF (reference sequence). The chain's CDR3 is CATSRGLSGQYNEQFF. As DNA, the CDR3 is TGTGCCACCAGCAGGGGCCTGTCGGGGCAGTACAATGAGCAGTTCTTC.

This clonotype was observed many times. The CDR3, as DNA: TGTGCCAGCAGTACAGGACAGGGGGCGAGGGAGCAGTACTTC. Protein product: CASSTGQGAREQYF. The chain has TRBV28 and TRBJ2-7, with 11 bases aligning to TRBD1. This CDR3 region has 14 residues. V lost 5 bases and J lost 7; bases outside the gene matches: 7. Germline CDR1 reads MDHEN; CDR2 reads SYDVKM.

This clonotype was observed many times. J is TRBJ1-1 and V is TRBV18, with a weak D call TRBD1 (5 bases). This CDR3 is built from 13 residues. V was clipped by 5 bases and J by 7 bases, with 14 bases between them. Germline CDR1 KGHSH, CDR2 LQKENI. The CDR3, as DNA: TGTGCCAGCTCAGAAGGGGATTCGGGTGAAGCTTTCTTT. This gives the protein CASSEGDSGEAFF.

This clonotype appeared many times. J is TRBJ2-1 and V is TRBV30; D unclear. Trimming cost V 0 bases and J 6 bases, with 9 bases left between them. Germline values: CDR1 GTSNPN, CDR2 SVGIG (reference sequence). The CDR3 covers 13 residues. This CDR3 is CAWSVGSGNEQFF. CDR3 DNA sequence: TGTGCCTGGAGTGTCGGCAGTGGCAATGAGCAGTTCTTC. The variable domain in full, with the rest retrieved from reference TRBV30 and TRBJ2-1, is SQTIHQWPATLVQPVGSPLSLECTVEGTSNPNLYWYRQAAGRGLQLLFYSVGIGQISSEVPQNLSASRPQDRQFILSSKKLLLSDSGFYLCAWSVGSGNEQFFGPGTRLTVL.

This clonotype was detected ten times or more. The CDR3 here is CASRQYRGQTGLAFF. DNA for the CDR3: TGTGCCAGCAGACAGTACCGGGGCCAAACTGGATTGGCTTTCTTT. J is TRBJ1-1 and V is TRBV7-8; D is possibly TRBD1 (5 bases). CDR3 length equals 15 residues. Trimming cost V 6 bases and J 11 bases, with 25 bases left between them. Germline V gives CDR1 SGHVS, CDR2 FQNEAQ.

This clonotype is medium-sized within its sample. CDR3 residues: CASSLESGGAYEQYF. For the CDR3, the DNA is TGTGCCAGCAGCTTAGAGTCCGGGGGGGCCTACGAGCAGTACTTC. The chain combines TRBV7-6 with TRBJ2-7; 8 bases are a match to TRBD2. Germline trimming cut 1 base from V and 2 bases from J; bases unmatched to any gene: 4. Germline V lookup: CDR1 SGHVS, CDR2 FNYEAQ. The CDR3 covers 15 residues.

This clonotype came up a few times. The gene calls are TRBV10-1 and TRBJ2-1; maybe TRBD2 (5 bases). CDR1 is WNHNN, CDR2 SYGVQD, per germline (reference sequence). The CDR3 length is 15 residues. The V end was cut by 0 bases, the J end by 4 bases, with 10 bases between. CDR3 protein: CASSESREQYNEQFF. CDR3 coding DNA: TGCGCCAGCAGTGAGTCCCGGGAACAATACAATGAGCAGTTCTTC.

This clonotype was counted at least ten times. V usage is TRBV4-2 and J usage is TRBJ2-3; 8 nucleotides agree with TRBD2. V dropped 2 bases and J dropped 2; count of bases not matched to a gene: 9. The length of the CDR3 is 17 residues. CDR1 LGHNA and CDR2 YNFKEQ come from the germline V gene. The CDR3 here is CASSQSGPGGVTDTQYF. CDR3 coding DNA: TGTGCCAGCAGCCAAAGTGGGCCCGGGGGGGTCACAGATACGCAGTATTTT.

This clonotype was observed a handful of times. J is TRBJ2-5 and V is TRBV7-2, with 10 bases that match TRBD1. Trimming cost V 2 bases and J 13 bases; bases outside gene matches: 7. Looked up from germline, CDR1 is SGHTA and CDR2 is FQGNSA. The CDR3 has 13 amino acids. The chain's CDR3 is CASSLTGQGLWYF. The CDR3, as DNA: TGTGCCAGCAGCTTAACGGGACAGGGGTTGTGGTACTTC.

CDR3 in amino acids: CASSYRGSGANVLTF. CDR3 bases: TGTGCCAGCAGTTACAGGGGCTCTGGGGCCAACGTCCTGACTTTC. V is TRBV6-2 or TRBV6-3 and J is TRBJ2-6; D may be TRBD1 (5 bases). V was cut by 2 bases and J by 0 bases, with 5 bases left in between. The CDR3 is 15 amino acids. Germline V gene sequence: CDR1 MNHEY, CDR2 SVGEGT.

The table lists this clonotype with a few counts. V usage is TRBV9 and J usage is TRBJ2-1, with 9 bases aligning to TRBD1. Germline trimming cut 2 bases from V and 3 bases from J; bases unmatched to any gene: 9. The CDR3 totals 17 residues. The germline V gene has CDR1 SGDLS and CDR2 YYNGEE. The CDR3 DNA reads TGTGCCAGCAGCGTCCCCTCGGACAGGGGCCACTACAATGAGCAGTTCTTC. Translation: CASSVPSDRGHYNEQFF.

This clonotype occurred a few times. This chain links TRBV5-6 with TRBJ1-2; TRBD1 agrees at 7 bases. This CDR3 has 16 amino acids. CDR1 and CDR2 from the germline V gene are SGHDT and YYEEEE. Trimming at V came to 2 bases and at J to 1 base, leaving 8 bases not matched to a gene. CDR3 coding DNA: TGTGCCAGCAGCTTTATCATTACAGGGGATAACTATGGCTACACCTTC. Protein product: CASSFIITGDNYGYTF. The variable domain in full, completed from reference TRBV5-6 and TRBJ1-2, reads DAGVTQSPTHLIKTRGQQVTLRCSPKSGHDTVSWYQQALGQGPQFIFQYYEEEERQRGNFPDRFSGHQFPNYSSELNVNALLLGDSALYLCASSFIITGDNYGYTFGSGTRLTVV.

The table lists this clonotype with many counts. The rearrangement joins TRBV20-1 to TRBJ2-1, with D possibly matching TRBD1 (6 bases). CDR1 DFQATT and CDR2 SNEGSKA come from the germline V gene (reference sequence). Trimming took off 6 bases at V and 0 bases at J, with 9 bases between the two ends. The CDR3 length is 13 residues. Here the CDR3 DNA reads TGCAGTGCCAGGGGCGCCTCCTACAATGAGCAGTTCTTC. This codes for CSARGASYNEQFF.

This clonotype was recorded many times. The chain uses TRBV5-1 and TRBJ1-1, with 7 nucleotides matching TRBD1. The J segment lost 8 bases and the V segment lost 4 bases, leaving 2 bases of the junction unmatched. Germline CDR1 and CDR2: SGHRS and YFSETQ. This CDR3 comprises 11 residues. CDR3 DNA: TGCGCCAGCAGCCTGGGACAGGAAGCTTTCTTT. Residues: CASSLGQEAFF.

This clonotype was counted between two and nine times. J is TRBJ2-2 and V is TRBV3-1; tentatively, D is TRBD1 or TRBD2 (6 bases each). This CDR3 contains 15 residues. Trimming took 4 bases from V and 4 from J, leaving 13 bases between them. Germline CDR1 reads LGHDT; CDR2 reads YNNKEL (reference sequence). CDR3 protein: CASSPWGASTGELFF. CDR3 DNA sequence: TGTGCCAGCAGCCCCTGGGGGGCGTCCACCGGGGAGCTGTTTTTT.

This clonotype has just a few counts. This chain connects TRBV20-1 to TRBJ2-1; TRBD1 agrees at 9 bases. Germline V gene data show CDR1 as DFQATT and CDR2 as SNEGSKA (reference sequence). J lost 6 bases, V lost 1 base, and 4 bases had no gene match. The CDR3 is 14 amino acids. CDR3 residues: CSARGDRVGNEQFF. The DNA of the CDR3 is TGCAGTGCTAGAGGGGACAGGGTTGGCAATGAGCAGTTCTTC.

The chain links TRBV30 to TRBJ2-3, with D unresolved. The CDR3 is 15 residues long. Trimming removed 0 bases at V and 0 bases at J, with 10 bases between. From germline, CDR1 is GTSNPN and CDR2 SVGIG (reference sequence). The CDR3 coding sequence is TGTGCCTGGAGTGTCAGCAGCTCTAGCACAGATACGCAGTATTTT. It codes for CAWSVSSSSTDTQYF.